The next 12 T cell receptor beta chains were all read from a single sample in a study of response to subunit inactivated influenza vaccine. A single record per CDR3 protein comes from TCRdb applying MiXCR to the RT-PCR reads. In the table there are around 850,000 distinct CDR3 sequences, around a sixth of which are singletons. The sequencing here drew on PBMCs from blood, taken approximately 5 days after vaccination. The receptors were sampled from a man in his fifties or sixties who received an inactivated influenza vaccine.

A note on this clonotype: Sequence at one end of the junction differs from germline and may be a read error. The chain links TRBV5-1 to TRBJ1-2; 9 nucleotides match TRBD1. Germline loops: CDR1 SGHRS, CDR2 YFSETQ. The CDR3 has 13 amino acids. The CDR3, as DNA: TGCGCCAGCAGCGAGGACAGGGGCTATTGCTACACCTTC. It translates to CASSEDRGYCYTF. Complete variable domain (other parts from reference TRBV5-1 and TRBJ1-2): KAGVTQTPRYLIKTRGQQVTLSCSPISGHRSVSWYQQTPGQGLQFLFEYFSETQRNKGNFPGRFSGRQFSNSRSEMNVSTLELGDSALYLCASSEDRGYCYTFGSGTRLTVV.

This clonotype was seen only a few times. V is TRBV12-3 or TRBV12-4 and J is TRBJ1-1, with 9 nucleotides matching TRBD1. CDR3 length: 14 residues. V lost 4 bases, J lost 4 bases, and 4 bases stayed unmatched. The CDR3 nucleotides read TGTGCCAGCAGTTCGGCGGACAGGGGCACTGAAGCTTTCTTT. As protein: CASSSADRGTEAFF.

The chain couples TRBV10-3 to TRBJ1-1, with D uncertain. CDR1 is ENHRY, CDR2 SYGVKD, per germline. This CDR3 has 14 amino acids. V was shortened by 7 bases and J by 1 base, with 13 bases between the two germline ends. The DNA of the CDR3 is TGTGCCATCAAGTTGCCGGGAAGGAACACTGAAGCTTTCTTT. Its translation: CAIKLPGRNTEAFF.

This clonotype has a single count. The V call is TRBV24-1, the J call TRBJ2-2; 9 bases line up with TRBD1. The V gene's germline CDR1 is KGHDR and CDR2 SFDVKD. This CDR3 comprises 17 residues. Unmatched junction bases numbered 6, after V lost 3 bases and J lost 2 bases. As DNA, the CDR3 is TGTGCCACCAGTGATCCGGGACAGGGTGCAAACACCGGGGAGCTGTTTTTT. Translated: CATSDPGQGANTGELFF.

This clonotype was found a few times. V and J are TRBV4-1 and TRBJ2-7; TRBD2 might be the D (5 bases). CDR1 and CDR2 from the germline V gene are MGHRA and YSYEKL. V lost 1 base and J 4 bases, leaving 14 bases between the germline ends. The CDR3 spans 15 residues. The CDR3 DNA is TGCGCCAGCAGCCAAGGAAGAGGGTACGGGTACGAGCAGTACTTC. This sequence encodes CASSQGRGYGYEQYF.

The gene calls are TRBV13 and TRBJ1-3, with 8 bases aligning to TRBD1. The germline CDR1 and CDR2 sequences are PRHDT and FYEKMQ (reference sequence). V lost 5 bases, J lost 2 bases, and 8 bases stayed unmatched. CDR3 length equals 16 residues. The CDR3 DNA is TGTGCCAGCAGCACACGCCTACAGGGGGCTGGAAACACCATATATTTT. Translating gives CASSTRLQGAGNTIYF. The full variable domain, with the rest looked up from reference TRBV13 and TRBJ1-3, is AAGVIQSPRHLIKEKRETATLKCYPIPRHDTVYWYQQGPGQDPQFLISFYEKMQSDKGSIPDRFSAQQFSDYHSELNMSSLELGDSALYFCASSTRLQGAGNTIYFGEGSWLTVV.

This clonotype appeared many times. The chain carries TRBV12-3 or TRBV12-4 and TRBJ1-5, with a weak D call TRBD1 (6 bases). V lost 7 bases and J 3 bases, leaving 13 bases between the germline ends. The length of the CDR3 is 14 residues. The CDR3 sequence is CASKIRGHNQPQHF. In DNA form, the CDR3 reads TGTGCCAGCAAAATCAGGGGACACAATCAGCCCCAGCATTTT.

The J gene is TRBJ2-7, the V gene TRBV7-9; D is ambiguous. V dropped 3 bases and J dropped 6 bases, with 9 bases sitting between them. Germline loops: CDR1 SEHNR, CDR2 FQNEAQ (reference sequence). This CDR3 comprises 12 residues. Here the CDR3 DNA reads TGTGCCAGCAGCTTGAGTCGAGCCGAGCAGTACTTC. This translates into CASSLSRAEQYF.

This clonotype has only a few counts. This chain joins TRBV29-1 and TRBJ1-1, with D perhaps TRBD1 (5 bases). CDR3 size: 14 residues. Between the trimmed V and J ends, which lost 4 bases and 3 bases, there was a span of 15 bases. CDR1 and CDR2 from the germline V gene are SQVTM and ANQGSEA. CDR3 DNA: TGCAGCGTTGTACCAACCGACAGACACACTGAAGCTTTCTTT. Its protein product is CSVVPTDRHTEAFF.

This clonotype has at least ten counts. This chain uses TRBV7-8 with TRBJ2-2; D unresolved. Germline assignment: CDR1 SGHVS and CDR2 FQNEAQ. Trimming took 5 bases from V and 5 from J, leaving 6 bases between them. This CDR3 comprises 12 residues. For the CDR3, the DNA is TGTGCCAGCAGCGCTCCTACCGGGGAGCTGTTTTTT. Translation: CASSAPTGELFF.

A word on this clonotype: Mismatch with germline at one junction end may stem from a read error. V is TRBV5-5 and J is TRBJ1-6; 7 bases are shared with TRBD1. The CDR3 contains 15 residues. Germline CDR1 and CDR2: SGHKS and YYEKEE (reference sequence). The CDR3: CASSRRDSFNAPLHF. The CDR3 region has the DNA TGTGCCAGCAGCCGCCGGGACAGCTTTAATGCACCCCTCCACTTT.

The chain is built from TRBV20-1 and TRBJ2-7, with a tentative D call TRBD2 (6 bases). CDR3 length equals 13 residues. V lost 0 bases to trimming and J lost 6 bases, with 12 bases between them. CDR1 and CDR2 (germline): DFQATT, SNEGSKA (reference sequence). CDR3 protein: CSARDKEGSEQYF. The CDR3 DNA follows: TGCAGTGCTAGAGATAAGGAGGGGTCCGAGCAGTACTTC.